The T cell receptor beta chain under discussion was sequenced for a study of blood T cell repertoires in COVID-19. The germline V and J ends were trimmed by 4 bases and 8 bases, with 14 bases remaining between them. The CDR3 extends over 14 amino acids. Germline CDR1 and CDR2: SGHTA and FQGNSA. The method was immunoSEQ multiplex PCR; TCRdb's version includes in-frame clones alone and lacks a portion of them. The table lists approximately 100,000 clones, 85% of them singletons. Sequenced sample: peripheral blood. This clonotype originated in an elderly man with acute or convalescent COVID-19. This sequence joins TRBV7-2 and TRBJ1-4; D may be TRBD1 (6 bases). The CDR3 spells CASSYQGLGEKLFF. The DNA of the CDR3 is TGTGCCAGCAGCTACCAGGGGCTTGGGGAAAAACTGTTTTTT.